The 30 T cell receptor beta chains below were found in one sample sequenced in a study of T cells after yellow fever vaccination. TCRdb analysed the 5' RACE reads with MiXCR anew, one entry per CDR3 protein. The table has about 210,000 distinct CDR3 sequences, less than 7.5% seen once. The input for sequencing was CD4+ T cells sorted from PBMCs, taken on the day of the yellow fever booster vaccination. The receptors stem from a man between 25 and 39 years old who received the YFV17D yellow fever vaccine.

This chain joins TRBV2 and TRBJ1-5, with a weak D call TRBD1 (5 bases). Trimming took 2 bases from V and 7 from J, leaving 12 bases between them. CDR1 SNHLY and CDR2 FYNNEI come from the germline V gene. The CDR3 contains 14 residues. CDR3 sequence: CASSESGPGQPQHF. The DNA for the CDR3 is TGTGCCAGCAGTGAATCAGGGCCAGGCCAGCCCCAGCATTTT.

The V gene is TRBV30, the J gene TRBJ2-1; D ambiguous. Per germline, CDR1 GTSNPN and CDR2 SVGIG (reference sequence). This CDR3 spans 12 amino acids. Trimming took 3 bases from V and 2 from J, leaving 5 bases between them. The CDR3 nucleotides are TGTGCCTGGAGGCTGGCCTACAATGAGCAGTTCTTC. Its protein product is CAWRLAYNEQFF.

This rearrangement joins TRBV7-3 to TRBJ2-1; no firm D call. Trimming shortened V by 6 bases and J by 3 bases, and 15 bases separated the two germline ends. Looked up from germline, CDR1 is SGHTA and CDR2 is FQGTGA. The length of the CDR3 is 15 residues. For the CDR3, the DNA is TGTGCCAGCAGTTTTGGGCCTCCCGACTACAATGAGCAGTTCTTC. Amino acid sequence: CASSFGPPDYNEQFF.

J is TRBJ2-5 and V is TRBV29-1; perhaps TRBD2 as D (6 bases). The CDR3 has 12 amino acids. Germline V gives CDR1 SQVTM, CDR2 ANQGSEA. The CDR3 sequence: CSRDSLGETQYF. CDR3 DNA: TGCTCCAGGGACTCCCTAGGAGAGACCCAGTACTTC. Complete variable domain (other parts from reference TRBV29-1 and TRBJ2-5): SAVISQKPSRDICQRGTSLTIQCQVDSQVTMMFWYRQQPGQSLTLIATANQGSEATYESGFVIDKFPISRPNLTFSTLTVSNMSPEDSSIYLCSRDSLGETQYFGPGTRLLVL.

The genes are TRBV20-1 and TRBJ1-2; D unclear. Germline V CDR1 and CDR2: DFQATT, SNEGSKA (reference sequence). V shed 2 bases and J shed 4 bases, with 8 bases lying between them. The CDR3 runs 12 residues. CDR3 loop: CSARQTSYGYTF. As DNA, the CDR3 is TGCAGTGCTAGACAAACTTCCTATGGCTACACCTTC.

Many counts were recorded for this clonotype. The genes are TRBV18 and TRBJ1-4; TRBD1 matches at 7 bases. The CDR3 consists of 15 residues. V was pared by 6 bases and J by 4 bases, with 8 bases of the junction left unmatched. The germline gives CDR1 KGHSH, CDR2 LQKENI. For the CDR3, the DNA is TGTGCCAGCTCTGCCGGGACAGTACTTAATGAAAAACTGTTTTTT. It translates to CASSAGTVLNEKLFF.

This clonotype was detected a few times. The chain carries TRBV12-3 or TRBV12-4 and TRBJ1-2, with D hard to call. The CDR3 loop spans 12 amino acids. Between the trimmed V and J ends, which lost 2 bases and 8 bases, there was a span of 9 bases. For the CDR3, the DNA is TGTGCCAGCAGTTTAAGTGGGTTGGGCTACACCTTC. It translates to CASSLSGLGYTF.

This clonotype has just a few counts. This sequence joins TRBV9 and TRBJ2-1; D may be TRBD1 (6 bases). Trimming took 4 bases from V and 6 from J, leaving 17 bases between them. Germline-derived CDR1 and CDR2 are SGDLS and YYNGEE. The CDR3 spans 15 residues. The CDR3 loop reads CASSYQGTPSNEQFF. The CDR3 region has the DNA TGTGCCAGCAGCTACCAGGGGACCCCGAGCAATGAGCAGTTCTTC.

The sample holds many counts of this clonotype. V gene TRBV12-3 or TRBV12-4 combines with J gene TRBJ1-5; D remains ambiguous. V lost 6 bases to trimming and J lost 7 bases, with 10 bases between them. The CDR3 spans 12 residues. CDR3 bases: TGTGCCAGCAGCTCAACACCCCAGCCCCAGCATTTT. Translated: CASSSTPQPQHF.

This clonotype was recorded a few times. The V gene is TRBV10-3, the J gene TRBJ2-3; D call uncertain. Trimming stripped 6 bases from V and 0 bases from J, with 7 bases between. Germline V CDR1 and CDR2: ENHRY, SYGVKD. CDR3 length: 13 amino acids. Here the CDR3 DNA reads TGTGCCATCAGACCGGACAGCACAGATACGCAGTATTTT. Translating gives CAIRPDSTDTQYF.

The chain has TRBV5-1 and TRBJ2-5, with D possibly being TRBD2 (6 bases). The germline V gene has CDR1 SGHRS and CDR2 YFSETQ. The CDR3 contains 15 residues. V gave up 4 bases and J gave up 2 bases, with 15 bases separating them. CDR3: CASSRMGGIQETQYF. DNA for the CDR3: TGCGCCAGCAGCAGAATGGGGGGTATTCAAGAGACCCAGTACTTC. The full variable domain, its missing parts supplied by reference TRBV5-1 and TRBJ2-5, is KAGVTQTPRYLIKTRGQQVTLSCSPISGHRSVSWYQQTPGQGLQFLFEYFSETQRNKGNFPGRFSGRQFSNSRSEMNVSTLELGDSALYLCASSRMGGIQETQYFGPGTRLLVL.

This clonotype was counted many times. The V gene is TRBV20-1, the J gene TRBJ2-3, with D perhaps being TRBD1 or TRBD2 (6 bases each). CDR3 length equals 13 residues. V shed 7 bases and J shed 5 bases, with 16 bases lying between them. Germline V gives CDR1 DFQATT, CDR2 SNEGSKA (reference sequence). The CDR3 sequence is CSDGGTKGDTQYF. For the CDR3, the DNA is TGCAGTGACGGGGGCACTAAGGGAGATACGCAGTATTTT.

This clonotype was counted between two and nine times. The chain uses TRBV11-3 and TRBJ2-1; D uncertain. The CDR3 is made up of 14 amino acids. The ends were cut back, 2 bases at V and 10 bases at J, with 15 bases in the middle. Germline-derived CDR1 and CDR2 are SGHNT and YENEEA. CDR3 coding DNA: TGTGCCAGCAGCTTACTTTCAGCCCCTCGAGAGCAGTTCTTC. Translation: CASSLLSAPREQFF.

This clonotype has a handful of counts. The rearrangement uses TRBV12-3 or TRBV12-4 and TRBJ2-5; TRBD2 aligns across 11 bases. J gave up 2 bases and V 6 bases, and 2 bases lay outside the gene matches. The CDR3 has 14 amino acids. The CDR3 sequence: CASRTSGTQETQYF. The CDR3 DNA reads TGTGCCAGCAGGACTAGCGGGACTCAAGAGACCCAGTACTTC.

This clonotype was counted between two and nine times. This chain connects TRBV30 to TRBJ2-3; 11 positions match TRBD2. V lost 0 bases to trimming and J lost 5 bases; unmatched junction nucleotides: 4. The CDR3 runs 15 residues. The V gene's germline CDR1 is GTSNPN and CDR2 SVGIG (reference sequence). The CDR3, as DNA: TGTGCCTGGAGTGTACTAGCGGGAGTCGTAGATACGCAGTATTTT. As protein: CAWSVLAGVVDTQYF.

The chain links TRBV4-3 to TRBJ1-4, with D tentatively TRBD1 (6 bases). The V end lost 1 base, the J end lost 7 bases, and 13 bases lay between the germline ends. From germline, CDR1 is LGHNA and CDR2 YSLEER. The CDR3 is 15 residues long. In nucleotides, the CDR3 is TGCGCCAGCAGCCAAGGGGCTTACAGGGCTGAAAAACTGTTTTTT. Protein sequence: CASSQGAYRAEKLFF.

This clonotype occurred many times. The rearrangement uses TRBV5-1 and TRBJ2-3; D possibly matches TRBD1 or TRBD2 (5 bases each). The ends were cut back, 0 bases at V and 4 bases at J, with 9 bases in the middle. The CDR3 runs to 14 residues. Germline V gene lookup returns CDR1 SGHRS and CDR2 YFSETQ. As DNA, the CDR3 is TGCGCCAGCAGCTTGGTGCAGGGAGCAGATACGCAGTATTTT. Its translation is CASSLVQGADTQYF.

The chain's CDR3 is CASKLREKVGGYTF. In DNA form, the CDR3 reads TGCGCCAGCAAACTCAGGGAAAAGGTTGGTGGCTACACCTTC. The chain joins TRBV5-1 to TRBJ1-2; tentatively, D is TRBD1 (5 bases). The CDR3 is 14 amino acids. V shed 6 bases and J shed 7 bases, with 19 bases lying between them. Germline CDR1 reads SGHRS; CDR2 reads YFSETQ.

The rearrangement joins TRBV7-2 to TRBJ2-7; D might be TRBD1 or TRBD2, each matching 5 bases. Germline-derived CDR1 and CDR2 are SGHTA and FQGNSA. This CDR3 region has 15 residues. The V and J ends lost 1 base and 2 bases respectively, with 12 bases between them. This CDR3 reads CASSLGHEGPYEQYF. CDR3 bases: TGTGCCAGCAGCTTAGGACATGAGGGGCCCTACGAGCAGTACTTC.

This clonotype has a count of ten or more. As DNA, the CDR3 is TGTGCCAGCAGCCAACTAGCGCAGAACATGAATGAGCAGTTCTTC. Translated, it gives CASSQLAQNMNEQFF. The V call is TRBV9, the J call TRBJ2-1; 7 nucleotides match TRBD2. Germline V lookup: CDR1 SGDLS, CDR2 YYNGEE. There are 15 residues in the CDR3. V dropped 4 bases and J dropped 7; count of bases not matched to a gene: 11.

V and J are TRBV7-2 and TRBJ2-7; perhaps TRBD2 as D (6 bases). The CDR3 extends over 13 amino acids. The V gene lost 4 bases and the J gene lost 4 bases, with 11 bases spanning the gap. The V gene's germline CDR1 is SGHTA and CDR2 FQGNSA. The CDR3 DNA reads TGTGCCAGCAGCTACAACCGGGGGTACGAGCAGTACTTC. Protein: CASSYNRGYEQYF.

This sequence joins TRBV7-2 and TRBJ2-3, with D maybe TRBD1 (5 bases). There are 16 residues in the CDR3. Trimming took 6 bases from V and 4 from J, leaving 20 bases between them. CDR1 and CDR2 (germline): SGHTA, FQGNSA. This CDR3 reads CASSLGRTIRADTQYF. CDR3 nucleotide sequence: TGTGCCAGCAGTCTGGGAAGGACAATACGGGCAGATACGCAGTATTTT.

V is TRBV6-5 and J is TRBJ1-2; TRBD1 is a possible D gene (5 bases). Germline values: CDR1 MNHEY, CDR2 SVGAGI. The CDR3 spans 13 residues. The V and J ends lost 2 bases and 2 bases respectively, with 6 bases between them. The CDR3, as DNA: TGTGCCAGCAGTTACGCAGGGAACTATGGCTACACCTTC. Its protein product is CASSYAGNYGYTF.

This clonotype was recorded at least ten times. The J gene is TRBJ1-5, the V gene TRBV5-4; 8 positions agree with TRBD1. The CDR3 consists of 17 residues. V shed 1 base, J shed 4 bases, and the junction held 10 bases outside the gene matches. Germline loops: CDR1 SGHNT, CDR2 YYREEE (reference sequence). The CDR3 protein is CASSLSQGDPTNQPQHF. The CDR3 DNA is TGTGCCAGCAGCTTGTCACAGGGGGACCCCACTAATCAGCCCCAGCATTTT.

In this sample, this clonotype turned up many times. The J gene is TRBJ2-1, the V gene TRBV7-8, with a weak D call TRBD2 (5 bases). Germline CDR1 and CDR2: SGHVS and FQNEAQ. The CDR3 spans 15 residues. V lost 5 bases and J lost 0, with 11 bases in between. The CDR3 protein is CASSVSGASYNEQFF. The CDR3 bases are TGTGCCAGCAGCGTGAGCGGAGCCTCCTACAATGAGCAGTTCTTC. The full variable domain, in which reference TRBV7-8 and TRBJ2-1 provide the parts outside the CDR3, is GAGVSQSPRYKVAKRGQDVALRCDPISGHVSLFWYQQALGQGPEFLTYFQNEAQLDKSGLPSDRFFAERPEGSVSTLKIQRTQQEDSAVYLCASSVSGASYNEQFFGPGTRLTVL.

In this sample, this clonotype turned up many times. This chain connects TRBV7-2 to TRBJ2-1, with 8 nucleotides matching TRBD1. The V segment lost 5 bases and the J segment 4 bases; nucleotides outside the gene matches: 7. Per the germline V gene, CDR1 is SGHTA and CDR2 is FQGNSA. There are 15 residues in the CDR3. The CDR3 DNA follows: TGTGCCAGCAGCACAGACAGGGGATCGTACAATGAGCAGTTCTTC. As protein: CASSTDRGSYNEQFF.

This clonotype was counted a few times. The chain combines TRBV7-9 with TRBJ2-7; TRBD2 agrees at 10 bases. J was trimmed by 7 bases and V by 2 bases; bases with no gene match: 8. The CDR3 has 15 residues. CDR1 and CDR2 from the germline V gene are SEHNR and FQNEAQ (reference sequence). CDR3 sequence (DNA): TGTGCCAGCAGCTTAACTCTAGCGGGAGTGAGTGAGCAGTACTTC. It is translated as CASSLTLAGVSEQYF. The full variable domain, its missing parts supplied by reference TRBV7-9 and TRBJ2-7, is DTGVSQNPRHKITKRGQNVTFRCDPISEHNRLYWYRQTLGQGPEFLTYFQNEAQLEKSRLLSDRFSAERPKGSFSTLEIQRTEQGDSAMYLCASSLTLAGVSEQYFGPGTRLTVT.

J is TRBJ2-1 and V is TRBV4-1, with 10 bases aligning to TRBD1. This CDR3 region has 21 residues. Germline lookup yields CDR1 MGHRA and CDR2 YSYEKL. V shed 0 bases and J 7 bases; nucleotides not matched to a gene: 21. The CDR3 here is CASSQDGGQGLSSPRKNEQFF. The CDR3 DNA follows: TGCGCCAGCAGCCAAGATGGGGGACAGGGGCTGTCTAGCCCGCGAAAAAATGAGCAGTTCTTC.

The table lists this clonotype with a few counts. The V and J genes are TRBV12-3 or TRBV12-4 and TRBJ2-7; tentative D call: TRBD2 (7 bases). The CDR3 covers 15 residues. V gave up 2 bases and J gave up 3 bases, with 14 bases separating them. CDR3 sequence (DNA): TGTGCCAGCAGTTTACTCCGCGGGGGACACTACGAGCAGTACTTC. Residues: CASSLLRGGHYEQYF.

This clonotype was recorded many times. V gene TRBV5-1 combines with J gene TRBJ2-6; a weak D match, TRBD2 (5 bases). Between the trimmed V and J ends, which lost 6 bases and 2 bases, there was a span of 9 bases. Germline V gene data show CDR1 as SGHRS and CDR2 as YFSETQ. The CDR3 has 14 residues. CDR3 protein: CASKAEPGANVLTF. As DNA, the CDR3 is TGCGCCAGCAAAGCGGAACCTGGGGCCAACGTCCTGACTTTC.